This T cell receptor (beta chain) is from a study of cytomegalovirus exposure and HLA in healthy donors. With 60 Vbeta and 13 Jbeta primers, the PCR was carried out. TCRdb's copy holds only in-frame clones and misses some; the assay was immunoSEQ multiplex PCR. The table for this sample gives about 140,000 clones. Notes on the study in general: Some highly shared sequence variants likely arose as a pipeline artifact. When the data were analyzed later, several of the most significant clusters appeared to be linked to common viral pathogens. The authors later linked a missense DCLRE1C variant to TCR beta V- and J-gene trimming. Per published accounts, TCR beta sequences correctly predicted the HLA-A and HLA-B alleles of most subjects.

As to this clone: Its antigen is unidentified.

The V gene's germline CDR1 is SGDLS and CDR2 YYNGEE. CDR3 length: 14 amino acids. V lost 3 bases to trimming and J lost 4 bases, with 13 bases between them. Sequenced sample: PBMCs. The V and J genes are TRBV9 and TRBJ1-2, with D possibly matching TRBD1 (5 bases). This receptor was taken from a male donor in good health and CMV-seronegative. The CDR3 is CASSAPGGAYGYTF. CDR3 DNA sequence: TGTGCCAGCAGCGCGCCGGGAGGGGCCTATGGCTACACCTTC.